This TCR beta chain is from a study of blood T cell repertoires in COVID-19. At the level of the study: Sample material is recorded as cDNA or gDNA derived from T cells, B-cell-depleted T cells, or PBMCs.

The CDR3 is made up of 12 amino acids. V was cut by 8 bases and J by 7 bases, with 15 bases left in between. CDR1 and CDR2 from the germline V gene are MDHEN and SYDVKM. In the original processing: Estimates of nucleated cell counts were drawn from the amplification of reference gene primers. The method was immunoSEQ multiplex PCR; TCRdb's version includes in-frame clones alone and lacks a portion of them. V and J calls and clone size are as listed in that table; D and trimming were resolved from the DNA. The data show roughly 200,000 clones, 88% seen once. The clonotype comes from a man between 65 and 85 years old with acute or convalescent COVID-19. The chain joins TRBV28 to TRBJ2-7; D ambiguous. Material for sequencing was peripheral blood. The CDR3 protein is CASGVSESEQYF. The CDR3 DNA reads as TGTGCCAGCGGTGTTTCGGAGAGTGAGCAGTACTTC.